These T cell receptor beta chains were read from a single sample in a study of T cells in Graves' hyperthyroidism and ophthalmopathy. Using its own MiXCR run on the multiplex PCR reads, TCRdb lists one record per CDR3 protein. The sample gives under 350,000 distinct CDR3 sequences, roughly 13% of which show up once; 30% to 40% is in the top ten. Specimen: blood. These receptor sequences come from a woman aged 40 to 50 with Graves' ophthalmopathy. The CDR3 runs from the conserved cysteine through the conserved F or W. D genes are given only for firm matches. Size tells how often a clone was seen (once, few, many) or the class of an expanded clone, and some rows leave it out.

V	D	size	J	CDR3	DNA
TRBV2	NA	many	TRBJ1-2	CASSESPVGGELFHGYTF	TGTGCCAGCAGTGAGTCGCCAGTAGGAGGAGAACTATTCCATGGCTACACCTTC
TRBV12-3/TRBV12-4	NA	many	TRBJ2-7	CASSFGTNSYEQYF	TGTGCCAGCAGTTTCGGGACAAACTCCTACGAGCAGTACTTC
TRBV7-2	TRBD2	NA	TRBJ2-1	CASSLVSGGAYNEQFF	TGTGCCAGCAGCTTAGTCAGCGGGGGGGCCTACAATGAGCAGTTCTTC
TRBV6-5	NA	NA	TRBJ2-2	CASSWVGVAGELFF	TGTGCCAGCAGTTGGGTGGGGGTGGCCGGGGAGCTGTTTTTT
TRBV5-4	NA	NA	TRBJ2-3	CAGQSGGRKRDTQYF	TGTGCCGGCCAGTCCGGCGGGCGGAAAAGGGATACGCAGTATTTT
TRBV28	TRBD2	many	TRBJ2-7	CASSPAGVRLTYEQYF	TGTGCCAGCAGTCCCGCGGGGGTCAGGTTAACCTACGAGCAGTACTTC
TRBV28	NA	NA	TRBJ1-1	CASYRTPEAFF	TGTGCCAGCTACCGGACCCCTGAAGCTTTCTTT
TRBV7-2	NA	NA	TRBJ1-1	CASSLAREFEAFF	TGTGCCAGCAGCTTAGCGCGGGAGTTCGAAGCTTTCTTT
TRBV28	NA	many	TRBJ1-5	CASSLGMGNQPQHF	TGTGCCAGCAGTTTAGGGATGGGCAATCAGCCCCAGCATTTT
TRBV20-1	TRBD2	many	TRBJ2-3	CSARLAESTDTQYF	TGCAGTGCTAGACTAGCGGAATCCACAGATACGCAGTATTTT
TRBV3-1	NA	many	TRBJ2-7	CASSRADREQYF	TGTGCCAGCAGCCGGGCTGACCGCGAGCAGTACTTC
TRBV12-3/TRBV12-4	NA	NA	TRBJ1-4	CASSFGNRLKNEKLFF	TGTGCCAGCAGTTTTGGCAATCGATTGAAAAATGAAAAACTGTTTTTT
TRBV2	TRBD2	many	TRBJ2-7	CASSRAGGRYEQYF	TGTGCCAGCAGCCGAGCGGGAGGCCGCTACGAGCAGTACTTC
TRBV10-1	NA	NA	TRBJ1-2	CASSEGGSYGYTF	TGCGCCAGCAGTGAAGGCGGGTCTTATGGCTACACCTTC
TRBV28	NA	NA	TRBJ2-1	CASSHPRDAGTRDYNEQFF	TGTGCCAGCAGTCACCCAAGGGACGCCGGGACCCGAGATTACAATGAGCAGTTCTTC
TRBV19	NA	NA	TRBJ2-2	CASSIGVGRAPTNTGELFF	TGTGCCAGTAGTATCGGGGTCGGCAGGGCCCCTACGAACACCGGGGAGCTGTTTTTT
TRBV16	TRBD1	many	TRBJ1-2	CASRTGGPNYGYTF	TGTGCCAGCAGGACAGGGGGTCCTAACTATGGCTACACCTTC
TRBV18	NA	many	TRBJ2-5	CASSPSTGAETQYF	TGTGCCAGCTCACCAAGCACGGGAGCAGAGACCCAGTACTTC
TRBV19	NA	NA	TRBJ2-3	CASTGHFSTDTQYF	TGTGCCAGTACGGGGCACTTTAGCACAGATACGCAGTATTTT
TRBV5-1	NA	few	TRBJ1-6	CASSLEGNSPLHF	TGCGCCAGCAGCTTGGAGGGTAATTCACCCCTCCACTTT
TRBV7-6	NA	NA	TRBJ1-5	CASSLGGGGPLNNQPQHF	TGTGCCAGCAGCTTAGGGGGTGGGGGACCGCTAAATAATCAGCCCCAGCATTTT
TRBV19	NA	few	TRBJ2-2	CASSTEPVRMDTGELFF	TGTGCCAGTAGTACCGAGCCGGTCCGAATGGACACCGGGGAGCTGTTTTTT
TRBV7-9	TRBD2	NA	TRBJ2-7	CASSFRGGPYEQYF	TGTGCCAGCAGCTTCCGGGGGGGGCCCTACGAGCAGTACTTC
TRBV3-1	NA	few	TRBJ2-3	CASSQERGPTDTQYF	TGTGCCAGCAGCCAAGAAAGGGGCCCCACAGATACGCAGTATTTT
TRBV4-1	NA	NA	TRBJ1-1	CASSQDFGEDQNTEAFF	TGCGCCAGCAGCCAAGATTTCGGGGAGGACCAGAACACTGAAGCTTTCTTT
TRBV5-6	NA	NA	TRBJ2-2	CASNIDFGTNTGELFF	TGTGCCAGCAACATTGATTTCGGAACGAACACCGGGGAGCTGTTTTTT
TRBV29-1	NA	many	TRBJ2-7	CSVEGGSTLISGEQYF	TGCAGCGTTGAAGGGGGGTCTACCCTAATTTCCGGCGAGCAGTACTTC
TRBV4-1	TRBD2	many	TRBJ2-7	CATSISTAAGRYEQYF	TGCGCCACGAGTATCTCCACGGCTGCCGGGAGGTACGAGCAGTACTTC
TRBV2	TRBD1	many	TRBJ1-4	CASRGTAFPTNEKLFF	TGTGCCAGCAGGGGGACAGCCTTTCCAACTAATGAAAAACTGTTTTTT
TRBV2	TRBD2	many	TRBJ2-1	CASGLTSGSSYNEQFF	TGTGCCAGCGGGCTGACTAGCGGCAGCTCCTACAATGAGCAGTTCTTC
TRBV2	NA	many	TRBJ2-3	CASSPGGFTDTQYF	TGTGCCAGCAGTCCCGGGGGCTTCACAGATACGCAGTATTTT
TRBV11-2	NA	many	TRBJ2-1	CASSLDRPVGRNHEQFF	TGTGCCAGCAGCTTAGATCGACCCGTAGGAAGAAACCATGAGCAGTTCTTC
TRBV15	TRBD1	many	TRBJ2-2	CATSRRTGVGTGELFF	TGTGCCACCAGCAGGCGTACAGGGGTGGGCACCGGGGAGCTGTTTTTT
TRBV3-1	NA	NA	TRBJ2-7	CASSPSHGGTYEQYF	TGTGCCAGCAGCCCGAGTCACGGGGGAACCTACGAGCAGTACTTC
TRBV10-2	TRBD1	few	TRBJ1-3	CASNPTGGGNTIYF	TGCGCCAGCAACCCTACAGGGGGCGGAAACACCATATATTTT
TRBV24-1	TRBD1	NA	TRBJ2-2	CATKGQSNTGELFF	TGTGCCACGAAGGGACAGTCAAACACCGGGGAGCTGTTTTTT
TRBV9	TRBD1	many	TRBJ1-1	CASSVVLRGGAAFF	TGTGCCAGCAGCGTAGTCTTAAGAGGGGGCGCAGCTTTCTTT
TRBV2	NA	few	TRBJ2-7	CASSPSLEQYF	TGTGCCAGCAGTCCTAGCTTGGAGCAGTACTTC